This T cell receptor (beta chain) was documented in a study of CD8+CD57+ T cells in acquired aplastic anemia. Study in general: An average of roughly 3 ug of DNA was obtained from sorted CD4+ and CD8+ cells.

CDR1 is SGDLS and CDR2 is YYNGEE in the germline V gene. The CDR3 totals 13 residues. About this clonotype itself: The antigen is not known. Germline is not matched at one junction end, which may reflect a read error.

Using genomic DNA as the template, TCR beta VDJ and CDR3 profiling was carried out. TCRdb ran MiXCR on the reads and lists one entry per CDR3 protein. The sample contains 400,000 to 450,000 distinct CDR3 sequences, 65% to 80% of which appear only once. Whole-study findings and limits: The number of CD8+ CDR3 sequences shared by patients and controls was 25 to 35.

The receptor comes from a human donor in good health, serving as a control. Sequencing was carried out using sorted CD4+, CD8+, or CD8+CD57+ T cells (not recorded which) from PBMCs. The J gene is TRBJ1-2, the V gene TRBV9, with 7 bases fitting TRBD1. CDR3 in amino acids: CASSSTGTQGYHF. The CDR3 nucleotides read TGTGCCAGCAGCTCGACAGGGACCCAAGGCTACCACTTC. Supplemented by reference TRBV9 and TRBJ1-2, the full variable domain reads DSGVTQTPKHLITATGQRVTLRCSPRSGDLSVYWYQQSLDQGLQFLIQYYNGEERAKGNILERFSAQQFPDLHSELNLSSLELGDSALYFCASSSTGTQGYHFGSGTRLTVV.